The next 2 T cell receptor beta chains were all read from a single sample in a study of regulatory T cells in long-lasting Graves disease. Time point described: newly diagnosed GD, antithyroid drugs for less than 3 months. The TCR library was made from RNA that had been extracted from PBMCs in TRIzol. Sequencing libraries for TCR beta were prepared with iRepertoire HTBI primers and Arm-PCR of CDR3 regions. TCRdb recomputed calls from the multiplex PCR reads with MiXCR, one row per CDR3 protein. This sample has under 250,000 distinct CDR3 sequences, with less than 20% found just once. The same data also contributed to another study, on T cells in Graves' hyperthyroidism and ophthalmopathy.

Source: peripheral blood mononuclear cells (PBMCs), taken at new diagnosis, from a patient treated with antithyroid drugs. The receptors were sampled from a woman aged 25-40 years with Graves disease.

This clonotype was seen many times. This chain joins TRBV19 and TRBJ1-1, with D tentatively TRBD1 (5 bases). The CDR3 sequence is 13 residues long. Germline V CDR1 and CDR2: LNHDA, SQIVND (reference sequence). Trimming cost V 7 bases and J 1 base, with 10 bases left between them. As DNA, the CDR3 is TGTGCCAGTACACAGGTAGGGAACACTGAAGCTTTCTTT. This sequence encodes CASTQVGNTEAFF.

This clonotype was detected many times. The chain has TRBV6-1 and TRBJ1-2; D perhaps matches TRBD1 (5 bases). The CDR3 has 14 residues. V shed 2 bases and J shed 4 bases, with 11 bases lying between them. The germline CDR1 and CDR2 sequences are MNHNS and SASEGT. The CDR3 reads CASSEKTGTYGYTF. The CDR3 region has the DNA TGTGCCAGCAGTGAAAAAACAGGCACCTATGGCTACACCTTC.